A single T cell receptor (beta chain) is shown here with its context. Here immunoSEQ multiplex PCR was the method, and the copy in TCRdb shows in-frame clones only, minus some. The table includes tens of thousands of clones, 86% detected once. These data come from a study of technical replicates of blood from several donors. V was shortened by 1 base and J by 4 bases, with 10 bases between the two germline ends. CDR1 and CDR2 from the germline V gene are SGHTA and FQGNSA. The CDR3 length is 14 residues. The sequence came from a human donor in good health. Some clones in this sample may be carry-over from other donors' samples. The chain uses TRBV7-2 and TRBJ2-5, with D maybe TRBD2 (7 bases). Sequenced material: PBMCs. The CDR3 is CASSLVRGGETQYF. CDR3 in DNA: TGTGCCAGCAGCTTAGTAAGGGGGGGAGAGACCCAGTACTTC. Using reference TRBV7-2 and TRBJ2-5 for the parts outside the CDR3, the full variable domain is GAGVSQSPSNKVTEKGKDVELRCDPISGHTALYWYRQSLGQGLEFLIYFQGNSAPDKSGLPSDRFSAERTGGSVSTLTIQRTQQEDSAVYLCASSLVRGGETQYFGPGTRLLVL.